The 28 T cell receptor beta chains given below trace back to one sample, sequenced in a study of T cells in Graves' hyperthyroidism and ophthalmopathy. RNA transcripts yielded amplified TCR beta CDR3 regions. First-round RT-PCR with HTBI primers amplified the TCR CDR3 region. TCRdb used MiXCR to reprocess the multiplex PCR reads, holding one entry per CDR3 protein. The sample carries around 300,000 distinct CDR3 sequences, roughly 19% recorded once. Sequencing was done on a sample of blood. The receptors derive from a man in his fifties with Graves' ophthalmopathy.

The chain combines TRBV30 with TRBJ2-5, with TRBD2 matching 10 bases. This CDR3 comprises 14 residues. The germline CDR1 and CDR2 sequences are GTSNPN and SVGIG (reference sequence). The J segment lost 4 bases and the V segment lost 5 bases, leaving 7 bases of the junction unmatched. The CDR3 nucleotides read TGTGCCTGGGCGAGCGGGAGGGGTACAGAGACCCAGTACTTC. Translation: CAWASGRGTETQYF.

This clonotype was seen only a few times. The V and J genes are TRBV30 and TRBJ1-4; 7 bases map to TRBD1. CDR1 is GTSNPN and CDR2 is SVGIG in the germline V gene (reference sequence). The junction had 10 bases not matched to a gene; V was cut back by 2 bases and J by 7 bases. The CDR3 has 15 residues. This CDR3 reads CAWSSGGGSFEKLFF. DNA of the CDR3: TGTGCCTGGAGTTCAGGGGGGGGTTCTTTTGAAAAACTGTTTTTT.

The chain has TRBV7-8 and TRBJ2-6; 10 bases are a match to TRBD1. CDR3 size: 18 residues. CDR1 and CDR2 (germline): SGHVS, FQNEAQ. V lost 7 bases and J lost 2; bases outside the gene matches: 11. As DNA, the CDR3 is TGTGCCAGCACCCCCCATCTGGGACAGGGGACTGGGGCCAACGTCCTGACTTTC. This gives the protein CASTPHLGQGTGANVLTF.

This clonotype was seen a few times. This chain uses TRBV20-1 with TRBJ2-7; no clear D gene. The CDR3 is made up of 14 amino acids. Per germline, CDR1 DFQATT and CDR2 SNEGSKA (reference sequence). V dropped 6 bases and J dropped 3 bases, with 18 bases sitting between them. CDR3 protein: CSARPGNVHYEQYF. The CDR3 DNA reads as TGCAGTGCGCGTCCAGGAAACGTCCACTACGAGCAGTACTTC.

The DNA of the CDR3 is TGTGCCAGCAGCGTAGGAGGACTAGCGGGCCACTACAATGAGCAGTTCTTC. Its translation: CASSVGGLAGHYNEQFF. The rearrangement links TRBV9 to TRBJ2-1; 11 bases are a match to TRBD2. The CDR3 has 17 amino acids. V lost 0 bases to trimming and J lost 3 bases; unmatched junction nucleotides: 5. Germline values: CDR1 SGDLS, CDR2 YYNGEE. Together with reference TRBV9 and TRBJ2-1, the CDR3 gives the full variable domain: DSGVTQTPKHLITATGQRVTLRCSPRSGDLSVYWYQQSLDQGLQFLIQYYNGEERAKGNILERFSAQQFPDLHSELNLSSLELGDSALYFCASSVGGLAGHYNEQFFGPGTRLTVL.

The genes are TRBV27 and TRBJ1-5; D is perhaps TRBD1 (5 bases). CDR3 length: 14 residues. Trimming pared 6 bases from V and 7 bases from J, leaving 16 bases between. Germline CDR1 reads MNHEY; CDR2 reads SMNVEV (reference sequence). The CDR3 bases are TGTGCCAGCAGCCCCGGGACCCTTTGGCAGCCCCAGCATTTT. As protein: CASSPGTLWQPQHF.

This clonotype was observed a few times. The rearrangement uses TRBV4-2 and TRBJ2-7; 11 bases map to TRBD1. The V and J ends lost 0 bases and 6 bases, in that order; junction bases with no gene match: 4. CDR3 length: 15 amino acids. Germline values: CDR1 LGHNA, CDR2 YNFKEQ. The CDR3 coding sequence is TGTGCCAGCAGCCAAGAAGGCGGACAGGGGGCCGAGCAGTACTTC. Its translation: CASSQEGGQGAEQYF.

There are many counts of this clonotype. The V and J genes are TRBV10-3 and TRBJ2-5, with 8 bases aligning to TRBD1. The CDR3 runs 15 residues. V was clipped by 3 bases and J by 1 base; unmatched bases: 4. Germline lookup yields CDR1 ENHRY and CDR2 SYGVKD. The CDR3 here is CAISDGTGTQETQYF. The CDR3 DNA reads TGTGCCATCAGTGACGGGACAGGAACCCAAGAGACCCAGTACTTC.

This clonotype was picked up many times. The chain uses TRBV27 and TRBJ1-5; a possible D gene is TRBD1 (5 bases). With 3 bases removed from V and 4 bases from J, the gap between germline ends came to 10 bases. CDR1 and CDR2 (germline): MNHEY, SMNVEV (reference sequence). The CDR3 totals 14 residues. CDR3 DNA: TGTGCCAGCAGTTTGACAGTCCCTAATCAGCCCCAGCATTTT. This encodes CASSLTVPNQPQHF.

This clonotype was observed many times. The chain recombines TRBV3-1 with TRBJ2-2; TRBD2 aligns across 7 bases. The CDR3 loop spans 15 amino acids. The germline V gene has CDR1 LGHDT and CDR2 YNNKEL (reference sequence). With 8 bases clipped from V and 4 bases from J, the junction kept 10 bases outside the gene matches. The CDR3 DNA sequence: TGTGCCAGCCACTCGGGCGGGAGCAGCACCGGGGAGCTGTTTTTT. It specifies CASHSGGSSTGELFF.

This clonotype came up many times. The gene calls are TRBV6-5 and TRBJ2-1, with TRBD1 matching 8 bases. Trimming at V came to 2 bases and at J to 5 bases, leaving 2 bases not matched to a gene. The CDR3 is 14 residues long. Germline lookup yields CDR1 MNHEY and CDR2 SVGAGI. The CDR3 loop is CASSYGQGDNEQFF. The CDR3, as DNA: TGTGCCAGCAGTTACGGACAGGGCGACAATGAGCAGTTCTTC.

The chain links TRBV13 to TRBJ1-3; D may be TRBD1 (5 bases). Germline V gene data show CDR1 as PRHDT and CDR2 as FYEKMQ (reference sequence). This CDR3 is 13 amino acids long. Trimming pared 5 bases from V and 8 bases from J, leaving 13 bases between. The CDR3 sequence: CASSVVGPDTIYF. The CDR3 DNA reads TGTGCCAGCAGCGTAGTGGGGCCGGACACCATATATTTT.

This clonotype counts as medium-sized (0.01 to 0.1%). J is TRBJ1-4 and V is TRBV6-1, with D possibly matching TRBD1 (5 bases). Trimming removed 3 bases at V and 6 bases at J, with 14 bases between. The germline V gene encodes CDR1 MNHNS and CDR2 SASEGT. This CDR3 contains 15 residues. CDR3 sequence: CASSDQGEVDEKLFF. The DNA for the CDR3 is TGTGCCAGCAGTGACCAGGGAGAGGTGGATGAAAAACTGTTTTTT.

This clonotype occurred a few times. The CDR3 sequence is CATREAGRSTGATDTQYF. CDR3 coding DNA: TGTGCCACCCGCGAGGCGGGTCGGTCCACAGGGGCAACAGATACGCAGTATTTT. The chain carries TRBV24-1 and TRBJ2-3, with 7 bases fitting TRBD1. This CDR3 is built from 18 residues. Germline V CDR1 and CDR2: KGHDR, SFDVKD. V lost 9 bases to trimming and J lost 3 bases; unmatched junction nucleotides: 20.

This clonotype was seen repeatedly, ten times or more. The gene calls are TRBV28 and TRBJ1-2; 9 bases fit TRBD1. Trimming removed 7 bases from V and 6 bases from J; junction bases left unmatched: 9. This CDR3 region has 14 residues. Germline loops: CDR1 MDHEN, CDR2 SYDVKM. CDR3 sequence: CASTPTGGGDGYTF. The CDR3 bases are TGTGCCAGCACCCCGACAGGGGGTGGAGATGGCTACACCTTC.

V and J are TRBV12-3 or TRBV12-4 and TRBJ2-7; D unclear. With 1 base removed from V and 5 bases from J, the gap between germline ends came to 6 bases. This CDR3 region has 12 residues. DNA for the CDR3: TGTGCCAGCAGTTTAGGACATAACGAGCAGTACTTC. Protein product: CASSLGHNEQYF.

The chain links TRBV6-5 to TRBJ1-1; tentative D call: TRBD1 (5 bases). This CDR3 comprises 18 residues. Trimming removed 0 bases from V and 5 bases from J, with 22 bases in between. In germline, CDR1 is MNHEY, CDR2 SVGAGI. The CDR3 region is CASSYSSPPPGRQTEAFF. In DNA, the CDR3 is TGTGCCAGCAGTTACTCCAGTCCGCCTCCGGGACGTCAAACTGAAGCTTTCTTT.

The chain uses TRBV20-1 and TRBJ2-6, with D perhaps matching TRBD1 or TRBD2 (6 bases each). Germline V CDR1 and CDR2: DFQATT, SNEGSKA (reference sequence). CDR3 size: 14 residues. V dropped 6 bases and J dropped 3 bases, with 12 bases sitting between them. DNA of the CDR3: TGCAGTGCGTATGGGGGGCTTGGGGCCAACGTCCTGACTTTC. Protein sequence: CSAYGGLGANVLTF.

This clonotype was detected a few times. This chain links TRBV24-1 with TRBJ1-5; D not resolved. The CDR3 loop spans 13 amino acids. V lost 4 bases and J 4 bases, leaving 7 bases between the germline ends. Germline CDR1 is KGHDR and CDR2 is SFDVKD. The DNA of the CDR3 is TGTGCCACCAGTGAGGCCGGGAATCAGCCCCAGCATTTT. Amino acids: CATSEAGNQPQHF.

The chain is built from TRBV4-2 and TRBJ1-3; 7 nucleotides line up with TRBD1. CDR1 is LGHNA and CDR2 is YNFKEQ in the germline V gene. This CDR3 region has 15 residues. V lost 4 bases and J lost 0; bases outside the gene matches: 3. The CDR3 protein is CASSPGTDSGNTIYF. In DNA, the CDR3 is TGTGCCAGCAGCCCGGGGACAGACTCTGGAAACACCATATATTTT.

In its sample, this clonotype was seen many times. The rearrangement links TRBV5-5 to TRBJ2-4; 9 nucleotides match TRBD1. This CDR3 has 16 amino acids. Germline assignment: CDR1 SGHKS and CDR2 YYEKEE (reference sequence). The J segment lost 3 bases and the V segment lost 5 bases, leaving 9 bases of the junction unmatched. The CDR3 here is CASSLTGGLIKNIQYF. The CDR3 DNA is TGTGCCAGCAGTTTGACAGGGGGATTAATCAAAAACATTCAGTACTTC.

V and J are TRBV6-2 or TRBV6-3 and TRBJ2-1; D is perhaps TRBD1 (8 bases). The CDR3 is 15 amino acids. Germline loops: CDR1 MNHEY, CDR2 SVGEGT. Between the trimmed V and J ends, which lost 5 bases and 10 bases, there was a span of 21 bases. CDR3 loop: CASSGGGRGLQEQFF. In DNA form, the CDR3 reads TGTGCCAGCAGTGGGGGGGGCAGGGGGCTACAGGAGCAGTTCTTC.

V gene TRBV4-1 combines with J gene TRBJ1-1; D ambiguous. V shed 3 bases and J shed 5 bases, with 10 bases lying between them. The CDR3 consists of 13 residues. CDR1 MGHRA and CDR2 YSYEKL come from the germline V gene. Written as DNA, the CDR3 is TGCGCCAGCAGCCAGTCGGATAGGACTGAAGCTTTCTTT. Amino acids: CASSQSDRTEAFF.

Only a few counts were recorded for this clonotype. This chain joins TRBV6-2 or TRBV6-3 and TRBJ2-3, with a weak D call TRBD2 (6 bases). There are 17 residues in the CDR3. CDR1 and CDR2 (germline): MNHEY, SVGEGT. V dropped 5 bases and J dropped 5 bases, with 23 bases sitting between them. In DNA, the CDR3 is TGTGCCAGCAGTCGTACCTCAGCGGGCCTACGGCTAGATACGCAGTATTTT. Translating gives CASSRTSAGLRLDTQYF.

The V gene is TRBV28, the J gene TRBJ2-3; D is ambiguous. Germline CDR1 is MDHEN and CDR2 is SYDVKM. This CDR3 has 15 amino acids. With 8 bases removed from V and 4 bases from J, the gap between germline ends came to 19 bases. CDR3 in DNA: TGTGCCAGCCGATCCACTCACGAAGATCCAGATACGCAGTATTTT. Translation gives CASRSTHEDPDTQYF. Together with reference TRBV28 and TRBJ2-3, the CDR3 gives the full variable domain: DVKVTQSSRYLVKRTGEKVFLECVQDMDHENMFWYRQDPGLGLRLIYFSYDVKMKEKGDIPEGYSVSREKKERFSLILESASTNQTSMYLCASRSTHEDPDTQYFGPGTRLTVL.

This clonotype was found many times. This chain uses TRBV6-5 with TRBJ2-7, with TRBD1 matching 7 bases. J was trimmed by 4 bases and V by 2 bases; bases with no gene match: 2. The germline V gene has CDR1 MNHEY and CDR2 SVGAGI. The CDR3 has 13 residues. CDR3 in DNA: TGTGCCAGCAGTTACGACAGGGAGTACGAGCAGTACTTC. Protein: CASSYDREYEQYF.

This rearrangement joins TRBV11-3 to TRBJ2-2, with a possible D match to TRBD1 (5 bases). Trimming stripped 5 bases from V and 3 bases from J, with 16 bases between. CDR3 length: 16 amino acids. Per the germline V gene, CDR1 is SGHNT and CDR2 is YENEEA. The CDR3 nucleotides are TGTGCCAGCAGCCCCCATACGACAGATCACACCGGGGAGCTGTTTTTT. Translation: CASSPHTTDHTGELFF.

This rearrangement joins TRBV5-8 to TRBJ2-5; 11 bases match TRBD1. After removal of 5 bases from V and 7 bases from J, the junction contained 7 bases not matched to a gene. CDR3 length equals 14 residues. In germline, CDR1 is SGHTS, CDR2 YDEGEE. The CDR3 is CASSPPGQGVTQYF. The CDR3 DNA reads TGTGCCAGCAGTCCTCCGGGACAGGGGGTGACCCAGTACTTC.